This TCR beta chain was captured in a study of response to subunit inactivated influenza vaccine. Study-wide findings and caveats: There was a suggestion from the authors that each seasonal influenza vaccination recruits few new T cells.

This clonotype occurred many times. The antigen remains undetermined. Germline V CDR1 and CDR2: SGHVS, FNYEAQ. The CDR3 length is 12 residues. V was trimmed by 2 bases and J by 3 bases, leaving 2 bases between them. TCRdb used MiXCR to reprocess the RT-PCR reads, holding one entry per CDR3 protein. The top ten hold 2.5% to 3% of the sample, which has roughly 540,000 distinct CDR3 sequences, roughly 25% seen once. A further study also used this sample, focusing on T cells expressing NK-cell markers. As that study records: With UMIs, 5'RACE template switching was used to make TCR beta cDNA. In sorted CD3+CD56+NKG2C+, CD3+CD56+NKG2C- and CD3+CD56-NKG2C+ T cells, TCR beta repertoires were obtained. Dominant NKG2C+ clonotypes in roughly 6 donors made up roughly 1.0-7.0% of CD8+ T cells.

This clonotype was sampled from a man aged 50 to 59 who received an inactivated influenza vaccine. The material sequenced was CD4+ T cells sorted from PBMCs, taken approximately 13 days after vaccination. This chain uses TRBV7-6 with TRBJ2-1; D gene ambiguous. CDR3 bases: TGTGCCAGCAGCTTATACTACAATGAGCAGTTCTTC. Encoded protein: CASSLYYNEQFF.